The 7 T cell receptor beta chains reported below all come from one sample, sequenced in a study of CD8+CD57+ T cells in acquired aplastic anemia. Previously, flow cytometry had revealed CD8+CD57+ cell expansion in the patients chosen for sequencing. Genomic DNA, the template, was used for profiling of the TCR beta VDJ and CDR3. TCRdb analysed the reads with MiXCR anew, one entry per CDR3 protein. The sample contains about 160,000 distinct CDR3 sequences, roughly 43% of which appear only once. The sequenced sample consisted of sorted CD4+, CD8+, or CD8+CD57+ T cells (not recorded which) from PBMCs. The origin of the receptors is a human donor with aplastic anemia.

This clonotype showed up just once. The rearrangement uses TRBV7-2 and TRBJ2-7; a possible D gene is TRBD1 (6 bases). V lost 0 bases, J lost 7 bases, and 13 bases lay in between. Germline-derived CDR1 and CDR2 are SGHTA and FQGNSA. CDR3 size: 14 residues. This CDR3 is CASSLAGTPLEQYF. CDR3 coding DNA: TGTGCCAGCAGCTTAGCGGGGACACCACTGGAGCAGTACTTC.

Many counts were recorded for this clonotype. The chain combines TRBV6-1 with TRBJ2-7; 10 nucleotides match TRBD2. Germline V gives CDR1 MNHNS, CDR2 SASEGT. J was trimmed by 4 bases and V by 7 bases; bases with no gene match: 10. The CDR3 consists of 15 residues. This CDR3 is CASTINLAGEYEQYF. In DNA form, the CDR3 reads TGTGCCAGCACCATTAACCTAGCGGGAGAATACGAGCAGTACTTC.

The chain joins TRBV29-1 to TRBJ2-7; D remains ambiguous. V gave up 4 bases and J gave up 5 bases, with 12 bases separating them. The CDR3 sequence is 12 residues long. Germline CDR1 SQVTM, CDR2 ANQGSEA. In DNA, the CDR3 is TGCAGCGTTGCACACCTAACCCACGAGCAGTACTTC. Its protein product is CSVAHLTHEQYF.

This clonotype has more than one count but fewer than ten. The chain couples TRBV5-1 to TRBJ1-4; 8 nucleotides align to TRBD1. Germline V lookup: CDR1 SGHRS, CDR2 YFSETQ. V dropped 7 bases and J dropped 8; count of bases not matched to a gene: 19. CDR3 size: 17 residues. DNA of the CDR3: TGCGCCAGCGCCGAAATGGGGACAGGAGGCTCTGGGGAAAAACTGTTTTTT. Translation gives CASAEMGTGGSGEKLFF.

In its sample, this clonotype was seen many times. The CDR3, as DNA: TGTGCCAGCAGCGGTCGGGCAGGGCTAGCCTCACCCCTCCACTTT. Residues: CASSGRAGLASPLHF. The chain recombines TRBV12-3 or TRBV12-4 with TRBJ1-6, with D possibly matching TRBD1 (5 bases). This CDR3 comprises 15 residues. The V end was cut by 6 bases, the J end by 10 bases, with 19 bases between.

The chain has TRBV19 and TRBJ2-3; unclear D gene. V shed 1 base and J shed 6 bases, with 8 bases lying between them. CDR3 length: 13 amino acids. The germline CDR1 and CDR2 sequences are LNHDA and SQIVND (reference sequence). CDR3 sequence reads: CASSIGGLDTQYF. Written as DNA, the CDR3 is TGTGCCAGTAGTATAGGGGGATTGGATACGCAGTATTTT. Complete variable domain (other parts from reference TRBV19 and TRBJ2-3): DGGITQSPKYLFRKEGQNVTLSCEQNLNHDAMYWYRQDPGQGLRLIYYSQIVNDFQKGDIAEGYSVSREKKESFPLTVTSAQKNPTAFYLCASSIGGLDTQYFGPGTRLTVL.

Many counts were recorded for this clonotype. V gene TRBV12-3 or TRBV12-4 combines with J gene TRBJ1-6, with TRBD1 matching over 10 bases. With V trimmed by 5 bases and J by 8 bases, 6 bases remained unmatched. CDR3 length equals 15 residues. Written as DNA, the CDR3 is TGTGCCAGCAGTGCGTCCGGGACAGGGGATTCACCCCTCCACTTT. It yields the protein CASSASGTGDSPLHF.